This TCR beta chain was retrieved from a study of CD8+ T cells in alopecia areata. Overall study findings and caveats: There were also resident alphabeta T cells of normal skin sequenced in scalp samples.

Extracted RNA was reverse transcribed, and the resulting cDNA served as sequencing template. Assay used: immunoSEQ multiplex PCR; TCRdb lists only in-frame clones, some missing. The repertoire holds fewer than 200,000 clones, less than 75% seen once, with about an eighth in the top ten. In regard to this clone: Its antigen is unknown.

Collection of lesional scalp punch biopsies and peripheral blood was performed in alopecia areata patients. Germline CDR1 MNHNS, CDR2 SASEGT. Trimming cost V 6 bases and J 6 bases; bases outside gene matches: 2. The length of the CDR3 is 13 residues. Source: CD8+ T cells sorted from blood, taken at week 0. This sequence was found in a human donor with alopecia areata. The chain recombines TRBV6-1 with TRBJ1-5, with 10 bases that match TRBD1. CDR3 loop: CASRGTGVQPQHF. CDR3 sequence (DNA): TGTGCCAGCAGAGGGACAGGGGTTCAGCCCCAGCATTTT.